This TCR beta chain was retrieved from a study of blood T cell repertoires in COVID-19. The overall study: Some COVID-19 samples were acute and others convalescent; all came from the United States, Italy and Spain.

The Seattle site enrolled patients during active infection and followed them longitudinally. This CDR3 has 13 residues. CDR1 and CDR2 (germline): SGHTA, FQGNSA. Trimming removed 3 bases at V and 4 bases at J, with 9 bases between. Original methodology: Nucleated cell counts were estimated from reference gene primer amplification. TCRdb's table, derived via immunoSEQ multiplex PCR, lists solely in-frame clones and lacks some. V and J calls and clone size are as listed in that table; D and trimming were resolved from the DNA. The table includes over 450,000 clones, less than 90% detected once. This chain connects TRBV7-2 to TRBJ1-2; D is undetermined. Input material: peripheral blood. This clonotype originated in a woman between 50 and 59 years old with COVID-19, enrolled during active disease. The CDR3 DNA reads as TGTGCCAGCAGCTTTGGCAGGTTCTATGGCTACACCTTC. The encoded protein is CASSFGRFYGYTF.